Listed here are 18 T cell receptor beta chains from one sample, sequenced in a study of blood T cell repertoires in COVID-19. Measured with immunoSEQ multiplex PCR; TCRdb has only the in-frame clones, and not every one. Of 55,000 to 70,000 clones listed, about four fifths are singletons. Sequencing input: peripheral blood. These TCRs come from a human donor in a cohort sampled during active COVID-19.

The gene calls are TRBV6-6 and TRBJ2-5, with TRBD1 as a possible D gene (5 bases). The CDR3 is 15 residues long. V was pared by 1 base and J by 5 bases, with 14 bases between. The germline gives CDR1 MNHNY, CDR2 SVGAGI (reference sequence). For the CDR3, the DNA is TGTGCCAGCAGTTACTTCGACAGTTGGGCCGAGACCCAGTACTTC. This encodes CASSYFDSWAETQYF.

J is TRBJ2-7 and V is TRBV4-1; possible D gene TRBD2, 5 bases. V was trimmed by 4 bases and J by 0 bases, leaving 16 bases between them. Germline V gives CDR1 MGHRA, CDR2 YSYEKL. CDR3 length: 16 residues. The CDR3 DNA sequence: TGCGCCAGCAGCCCCTTCCCGGCGGGTAGCTCCTACGAGCAGTACTTC. Translating it yields CASSPFPAGSSYEQYF.

This sequence joins TRBV19 and TRBJ1-4; 10 positions agree with TRBD1. V trimming: 10 bases; J trimming: 8 bases; junction bases outside the gene matches: 7. Germline assignment: CDR1 LNHDA and CDR2 SQIVND (reference sequence). This CDR3 is built from 13 residues. CDR3 coding DNA: TGTGCCACCCGACAGGGGGCGCGCGAAAAACTGTTTTTT. It encodes CATRQGAREKLFF. The full variable domain, with the rest looked up from reference TRBV19 and TRBJ1-4, is DGGITQSPKYLFRKEGQNVTLSCEQNLNHDAMYWYRQDPGQGLRLIYYSQIVNDFQKGDIAEGYSVSREKKESFPLTVTSAQKNPTAFYLCATRQGAREKLFFGSGTQLSVL.

J is TRBJ2-7 and V is TRBV4-2; TRBD2 matches 10 bases. J gave up 8 bases and V 1 base, and 14 bases lay outside the gene matches. The CDR3 extends over 17 amino acids. Germline V gives CDR1 LGHNA, CDR2 YNFKEQ. The CDR3 reads CASSQAAPSGGRYKQYF. In DNA, the CDR3 is TGTGCCAGCAGCCAAGCCGCCCCTAGCGGGGGACGCTATAAGCAGTACTTC.

This clone was detected only once. The genes are TRBV9 and TRBJ1-2; 8 nucleotides match TRBD1. The CDR3 runs to 13 residues. V gave up 3 bases and J gave up 5 bases; unmatched junction bases: 3. Germline V gene sequence: CDR1 SGDLS, CDR2 YYNGEE. DNA for the CDR3: TGTGCCAGCAGCGCGGGACAGGATTATGGCTACACCTTC. This translates into CASSAGQDYGYTF.

V is TRBV7-6 and J is TRBJ2-5; D might be TRBD2 (5 bases). Germline V lookup: CDR1 SGHVS, CDR2 FNYEAQ. V gave up 5 bases and J gave up 2 bases, with 15 bases separating them. The CDR3 runs to 15 residues. In DNA, the CDR3 is TGTGCCAGCAGCCACCTTACAAGAGGGCAAGAGACCCAGTACTTC. Protein sequence: CASSHLTRGQETQYF.

This clone was seen only a few times. V gene TRBV10-3 combines with J gene TRBJ2-7, with D possibly matching TRBD1 (5 bases). CDR3 size: 15 residues. V shed 1 base and J shed 2 bases, with 12 bases lying between them. From germline, CDR1 is ENHRY and CDR2 SYGVKD. The CDR3 here is CAISEWQGPTYEQYF. DNA for the CDR3: TGTGCCATCAGTGAGTGGCAGGGCCCCACCTACGAGCAGTACTTC.

This chain uses TRBV10-2 with TRBJ2-7, with 7 bases aligning to TRBD1. There are 18 residues in the CDR3. V lost 4 bases and J lost 1; bases outside the gene matches: 16. Germline V gives CDR1 WSHSY, CDR2 SAAADI. The CDR3 coding sequence is TGCGCCAGCAGTGGGCCAGCCCGCTCGGCAGGGGGATCCTACGAGCAGTACTTC. This codes for CASSGPARSAGGSYEQYF.

The rearrangement uses TRBV12-3 or TRBV12-4 and TRBJ1-5; D is possibly TRBD1 (5 bases). The CDR3 runs to 13 residues. Deletions cut 7 bases from V and 7 bases from J, with 14 bases between. The CDR3 is CASKSGNSQPQHF. DNA of the CDR3: TGTGCCAGCAAATCAGGGAACAGCCAGCCCCAGCATTTT.

The chain joins TRBV30 to TRBJ2-6; 8 bases map to TRBD2. After removal of 2 bases from V and 0 bases from J, the junction contained 12 bases not matched to a gene. CDR1 and CDR2 from the germline V gene are GTSNPN and SVGIG (reference sequence). The CDR3 contains 19 residues. CDR3 sequence (DNA): TGTGCCTGGAGTCGTCCCGGGGTAGCGGGAAGCTCTGGGGCCAACGTCCTGACTTTC. Translation: CAWSRPGVAGSSGANVLTF.

The chain is built from TRBV10-3 and TRBJ2-5; 8 bases fit TRBD1. The V and J ends lost 2 bases and 4 bases, in that order; junction bases with no gene match: 6. The germline CDR1 and CDR2 sequences are ENHRY and SYGVKD. The CDR3 extends over 15 amino acids. Written as DNA, the CDR3 is TGTGCCATCAGTGAGCCAGGACAGGGTCCAGAGACCCAGTACTTC. Its protein is CAISEPGQGPETQYF.

This clone came up a few times. The chain uses TRBV7-9 and TRBJ2-7; TRBD1 might be the D (6 bases). This CDR3 spans 15 amino acids. The ends were cut back, 2 bases at V and 1 base at J, with 12 bases in the middle. Germline V lookup: CDR1 SEHNR, CDR2 FQNEAQ (reference sequence). CDR3 in amino acids: CASSLLQGPSYEQYF. The CDR3 DNA reads TGTGCCAGCAGCTTACTGCAGGGGCCATCCTACGAGCAGTACTTC.

This chain links TRBV28 with TRBJ1-5, with a tentative D call TRBD1 (6 bases). The germline CDR1 and CDR2 sequences are MDHEN and SYDVKM. This CDR3 has 15 residues. Trimming shortened V by 2 bases and J by 6 bases, and 14 bases separated the two germline ends. The CDR3 DNA reads as TGTGCCAGCAGTTTAGCAACAGGGCGGGTTCAGCCCCAGCATTTT. Amino acids: CASSLATGRVQPQHF.

This chain connects TRBV19 to TRBJ1-5; 7 bases agree with TRBD1. Germline trimming cut 5 bases from V and 1 base from J; bases unmatched to any gene: 5. The CDR3 is 15 residues long. The germline V gene encodes CDR1 LNHDA and CDR2 SQIVND (reference sequence). In nucleotides, the CDR3 is TGTGCCAGTAGTGCTCGGACAGGAAGCAATCAGCCCCAGCATTTT. Residues: CASSARTGSNQPQHF.

The chain is built from TRBV5-1 and TRBJ1-3, with a tentative D call TRBD1 (5 bases). V was trimmed by 0 bases and J by 1 base, leaving 8 bases between them. Germline V gives CDR1 SGHRS, CDR2 YFSETQ. The CDR3 totals 15 residues. The CDR3 region is CASSLGGTSGNTIYF. The DNA for the CDR3 is TGCGCCAGCAGCTTGGGAGGGACTTCTGGAAACACCATATATTTT.

The chain joins TRBV6-5 to TRBJ2-3; weak D call: TRBD2 (6 bases). V was clipped by 6 bases and J by 1 base, with 11 bases between them. Germline CDR1 MNHEY, CDR2 SVGAGI. This CDR3 spans 14 amino acids. Here the CDR3 DNA reads TGTGCCAGCAGCCGACTAGTCGGCACAGATACGCAGTATTTT. It encodes CASSRLVGTDTQYF.

This clone is termed medium-sized (0.01 to 0.1%). J is TRBJ1-5 and V is TRBV6-6; D not certain. In germline, CDR1 is MNHNY, CDR2 SVGAGI (reference sequence). CDR3 length: 13 residues. Trimming cost V 4 bases and J 4 bases, with 8 bases left between them. The chain's CDR3 is CASSLEVNQPQHF. Here the CDR3 DNA reads TGTGCCAGCAGTTTGGAGGTTAATCAGCCCCAGCATTTT.

J is TRBJ2-7 and V is TRBV7-9; D perhaps matches TRBD1 (6 bases). Germline V CDR1 and CDR2: SEHNR, FQNEAQ (reference sequence). The CDR3 is 15 residues long. V lost 8 bases to trimming and J lost 4 bases, with 21 bases between them. CDR3 amino acids: CASSSSGRGFYEQYF. The CDR3 DNA reads as TGTGCCAGCTCCTCGTCGGGCAGGGGATTTTACGAGCAGTACTTC.